The clone carrying this TCR beta chain has just a few counts. Its antigen is still unknown. The data were obtained in a study of CD8+CD57+ T cells in acquired aplastic anemia. Turning to the study itself: DNA recovered from sorted CD4+ and CD8+ cells had a mean of approximately 3 ug. Read counts for CD4+ cells (from healthy donors) averaged roughly 11 million.

The CDR3 is made up of 16 amino acids. The ends lost 2 bases at V and 5 bases at J; junction bases unmatched: 12. Germline V gives CDR1 GTSNPN, CDR2 SVGIG (reference sequence). Genomic DNA was employed as the template in profiling TCR beta VDJ and CDR3. TCRdb called the reads again in MiXCR, with one record for every CDR3 protein. Here the sample spans some 150,000 distinct CDR3 sequences, 40% to 45% being singletons. Study findings and constraints: Statistical testing detected no significant gap in CD8+ Simpson's diversity between patients and controls. The number of CD8+ CDR3 sequences shared by patients and controls was twenty-nine.

This TCR was recovered from a human donor in good health, serving as a control. The specimen was sorted CD4+, CD8+, or CD8+CD57+ T cells (not recorded which) from PBMCs. This chain connects TRBV30 to TRBJ2-3; the match to TRBD2 covers 8 bases. CDR3 sequence reads: CAWSPPRSGARDTQYF. The DNA of the CDR3 is TGTGCCTGGAGTCCCCCCCGTAGCGGGGCAAGAGATACGCAGTATTTT.